The source of this T cell receptor (beta chain) is a study of T cell responses to AZD1222 COVID-19 vaccine (dated by TCRdb to 2020 to 2023). For context, the study as a whole: TCR sequencing covered 230 to 250 trial participants: about 210 given two doses of AZD1222 and about 26 given two doses of MenACWY control vaccine. Trial participants were enrolled into age subgroups of 18-55, 56-69 and 70-plus years, which contained about 150, 28 and 57 TCR-sequenced participants, respectively.

What the time point label conveys for this sample: about 28 days (+/-7) after the second vaccine dose. AZD1222 recipients whose second dose came at about 4 weeks and those whose second dose came at about 12 weeks were combined into one group, since spike-specific TCR depth and breadth did not differ between the two schedules. Vaccinee samples came from UK trials COV001 and COV002, including a single-blind randomized controlled phase 2/3 trial of AZD1222 (ChAdOx1 nCoV-19) in healthy adults. For TCRbeta chain sequencing, PBMC samples were collected from trial participants at day 0 and at day 28 after the second dose. Turning to this clone: Its antigen has not been determined. One base away there is no much larger clone; base qualities are not given.

The CDR3 regions of human TCRbeta chains were subjected to immunosequencing. Turning to the authors' computational methods: Repertoire TCRs were checked for matches against a reference library of SARS-CoV-2-specific TCRs that had been generated using the MIRA antigen-specificity platform. Breadth meant the fraction of unique TCRs that were SARS-CoV-2-associated, whereas depth meant the fraction of total T cells that were SARS-CoV-2-associated. Each spike-specific TCR was assigned to its reactive spike region and to a CD4 or CD8 class using the MIRA data. Log10-transformed breadth and depth values were compared by one-way ANOVA with Sidak's multiple comparisons tests. TCRdb's version of the immuneACCESS table is confined to in-frame rearrangements and falls short of the full clone set. An unresolved V gene accounts for under half of the shortfall where checked; the remainder is of unknown origin. That table gives V, J and clone size, and the DNA gave D and trimming. This sample holds around 170,000 clones; around nine tenths were observed only once. The ten biggest clones cover 11% of the sample.

The CDR3 has 14 amino acids, counting the end cysteine and phenylalanine. Only the CDR3 DNA stays, 42 bases, in frame from base 1. Trimming takes 8 bases off V and 6 bases off J; junction bases not matched to a gene: 12. The germline V gene (reference sequence) yields MNHEY for CDR1 and SMNVEV for CDR2. The study at large found these results: The 56-69-year group was small, and its depth increase did not reach significance, likely because of low power. CD4 TCRs associated with the vaccine covered the entire spike protein, and the dominant responses were in regions 160-218 and 743-854. No day 14 peak-response samples were available, so repertoires were characterized only after the peak T cell response. Participants were mostly white British and included more females than males, and it was suggested by the authors that clonal diversity may have been underestimated. Nearly half of unique spike-specific TCRs reportedly recognized epitopes outside regions mutated in the B.1.351 and B.1.1.7 variants. After two AZD1222 doses, spike-specific TCR breadth and depth were significantly higher than at day 0 and than in MenACWY recipients. Conclusions about previously exposed vaccinees are limited, since just a handful of AZD1222 recipients were seropositive for SARS-CoV-2 at baseline.

The starting material was peripheral blood, obtained 28 days after the second AZD1222 dose. The receptor comes from an adult who received the AZD1222 COVID-19 vaccine. The V and J genes are TRBV27 and TRBJ2-7; 8 bases in between match TRBD1. The base sequence is TGTGCCAGCCAGATGACAGGGGCCCCGGGCGAGCAGTACTTC. This codes for CASQMTGAPGEQYF.